These 11 T cell receptor beta chains were all obtained from the same sample, sequenced in a study of early T cells in non-severe SARS-CoV-2 infection. TCRdb reprocessed the 5' RACE reads with MiXCR, giving one entry per CDR3 protein. The table shows tens of thousands of distinct CDR3 sequences, with less than 15% occurring only once. The specimen sequenced was whole blood. The receptors here all came from an adult who was a healthcare worker with PCR-confirmed SARS-CoV-2 infection or an uninfected control (not recorded which).

This clonotype was seen more than once but under ten times. This chain joins TRBV18 and TRBJ2-7; D gene ambiguous. The CDR3 has 13 amino acids. V was pared by 6 bases and J by 7 bases, with 16 bases between. Looked up from germline, CDR1 is KGHSH and CDR2 is LQKENI. This chain's CDR3 is CASSPLGAQEQYF. CDR3 in DNA: TGTGCCAGCTCCCCCCTCGGAGCTCAAGAGCAGTACTTC.

The sample holds a few counts of this clonotype. V usage is TRBV6-6 and J usage is TRBJ1-1; TRBD1 might be the D (6 bases). With 2 bases removed from V and 1 base from J, the gap between germline ends came to 8 bases. Germline CDR1 MNHNY, CDR2 SVGAGI (reference sequence). CDR3 length equals 14 residues. The CDR3 loop reads CASSYRQENTEAFF. Written as DNA, the CDR3 is TGTGCCAGCAGTTACAGACAGGAGAACACTGAAGCTTTCTTT.

The V call is TRBV9, the J call TRBJ2-2, with unresolved D. Trimming took off 4 bases at V and 6 bases at J, with 19 bases between the two ends. Germline V gene sequence: CDR1 SGDLS, CDR2 YYNGEE. The CDR3 is 16 amino acids. The CDR3 protein is CASSPRQRFSPGELFF. The CDR3 DNA reads as TGTGCCAGCAGCCCACGCCAAAGGTTCTCGCCCGGGGAGCTGTTTTTT.

This sequence joins TRBV6-5 and TRBJ2-5; the D gene is possibly TRBD2 (5 bases). This CDR3 is 14 amino acids long. V dropped 5 bases and J dropped 0 bases, with 10 bases sitting between them. Germline CDR1 reads MNHEY; CDR2 reads SVGAGI. As DNA, the CDR3 is TGTGCCAGCAGTGCCTCGGGATACCAAGAGACCCAGTACTTC. Translation: CASSASGYQETQYF.

This clonotype turned up a few times. The V call is TRBV6-6, the J call TRBJ1-1; possibly TRBD1 for D (6 bases). The ends were cut back, 7 bases at V and 5 bases at J, with 17 bases in the middle. The CDR3 length is 14 residues. CDR1 is MNHNY, CDR2 SVGAGI, per germline (reference sequence). The CDR3: CASTQGGGLTEAFF. The CDR3 DNA is TGTGCCAGCACCCAAGGCGGGGGCTTGACTGAAGCTTTCTTT.

This clonotype was seen repeatedly, ten times or more. The chain uses TRBV7-8 and TRBJ2-1, with 13 nucleotides matching TRBD2. CDR3 length equals 15 residues. Looked up from germline, CDR1 is SGHVS and CDR2 is FQNEAQ. With V trimmed by 5 bases and J by 6 bases, 4 bases remained unmatched. CDR3 in amino acids: CASSQTSGRINEQFF. CDR3 bases: TGTGCCAGCAGCCAGACTAGCGGGAGGATCAATGAGCAGTTCTTC.

Here the CDR3 DNA reads TGTGCCAGCAGCCGCCAGGCCTACTACAATGAGCAGTTCTTC. Protein: CASSRQAYYNEQFF. The rearrangement links TRBV3-1 to TRBJ2-1; D remains unclear. The V gene's germline CDR1 is LGHDT and CDR2 YNNKEL (reference sequence). Trimming shortened V by 4 bases and J by 3 bases, and 10 bases separated the two germline ends. The CDR3 is 14 amino acids.

The rearrangement uses TRBV12-3 or TRBV12-4 and TRBJ2-7; 10 bases are a match to TRBD2. V lost 6 bases to trimming and J lost 6 bases; unmatched junction nucleotides: 8. The CDR3 has 14 amino acids. This chain's CDR3 is CASSPSGRLGEQYF. In DNA form, the CDR3 reads TGTGCCAGCAGCCCTAGCGGGAGATTGGGCGAGCAGTACTTC.

Remarks on this clonotype: The junction and the germline gene differ at one end; a read error may be behind it. The J gene is TRBJ2-2, the V gene TRBV10-3; D not certain. The CDR3 runs 15 residues. Germline CDR1 is ENHRY and CDR2 is SYGVKD. The CDR3 DNA sequence: TGTGTCATCAGTGATATGACCGCGAACACCGGGGAGCTGTTTTTT. This translates into CVISDMTANTGELFF.

This clonotype was found many times. The V and J genes are TRBV7-6 and TRBJ2-3, with 11 bases that match TRBD2. Germline loops: CDR1 SGHVS, CDR2 FNYEAQ. The CDR3 runs 15 residues. V was clipped by 5 bases and J by 3 bases; unmatched bases: 4. The CDR3 region is CASSGIAGGTDTQYF. CDR3 DNA sequence: TGTGCCAGCAGCGGGATAGCGGGAGGGACAGATACGCAGTATTTT.

The table lists this clonotype with many counts. This sequence joins TRBV20-1 and TRBJ1-4; weak D call: TRBD1 (5 bases). V lost 3 bases, J lost 6 bases, and 8 bases lay in between. The CDR3 length is 12 residues. The germline V gene encodes CDR1 DFQATT and CDR2 SNEGSKA (reference sequence). The CDR3 loop is CSARSTDEKLFF. CDR3 bases: TGCAGTGCTAGGTCGACAGATGAAAAACTGTTTTTT.